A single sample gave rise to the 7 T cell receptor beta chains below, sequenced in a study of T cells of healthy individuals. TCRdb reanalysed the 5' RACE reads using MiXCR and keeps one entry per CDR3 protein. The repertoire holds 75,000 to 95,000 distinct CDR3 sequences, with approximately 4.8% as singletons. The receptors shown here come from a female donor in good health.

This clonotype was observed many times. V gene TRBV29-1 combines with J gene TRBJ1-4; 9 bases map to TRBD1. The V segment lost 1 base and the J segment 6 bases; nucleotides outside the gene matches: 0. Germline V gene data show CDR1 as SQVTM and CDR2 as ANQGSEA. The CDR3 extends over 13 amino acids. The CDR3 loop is CSVEGTGDEKLFF. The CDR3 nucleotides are TGCAGCGTTGAAGGGACAGGGGATGAAAAACTGTTTTTT. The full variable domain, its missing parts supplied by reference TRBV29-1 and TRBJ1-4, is SAVISQKPSRDICQRGTSLTIQCQVDSQVTMMFWYRQQPGQSLTLIATANQGSEATYESGFVIDKFPISRPNLTFSTLTVSNMSPEDSSIYLCSVEGTGDEKLFFGSGTQLSVL.

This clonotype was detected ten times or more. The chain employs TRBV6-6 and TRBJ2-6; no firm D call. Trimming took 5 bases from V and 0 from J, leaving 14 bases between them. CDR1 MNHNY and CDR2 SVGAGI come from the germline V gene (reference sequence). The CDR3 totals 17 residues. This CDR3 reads CASSRRSVSSGANVLTF. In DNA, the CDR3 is TGTGCCAGCAGTCGCCGGTCGGTGAGCTCTGGGGCCAACGTCCTGACTTTC.

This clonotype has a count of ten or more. The CDR3 sequence is CASSVEVGGPDTQYF. The DNA of the CDR3 is TGTGCCAGCAGCGTAGAGGTAGGGGGGCCGGATACGCAGTATTTT. The chain couples TRBV9 to TRBJ2-3, with D possibly called TRBD1 or TRBD2 (6 bases each). CDR1 is SGDLS, CDR2 YYNGEE, per germline. The V end lost 0 bases, the J end lost 6 bases, and 14 bases lay between the germline ends. The CDR3 contains 15 residues.

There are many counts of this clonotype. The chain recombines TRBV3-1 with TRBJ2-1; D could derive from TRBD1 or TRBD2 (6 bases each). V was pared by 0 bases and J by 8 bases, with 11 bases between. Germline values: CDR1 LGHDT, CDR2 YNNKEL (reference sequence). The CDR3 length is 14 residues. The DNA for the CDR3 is TGTGCCAGCAGCCAAGATTTGGGGGGCTATGAGCAGTTCTTC. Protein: CASSQDLGGYEQFF.

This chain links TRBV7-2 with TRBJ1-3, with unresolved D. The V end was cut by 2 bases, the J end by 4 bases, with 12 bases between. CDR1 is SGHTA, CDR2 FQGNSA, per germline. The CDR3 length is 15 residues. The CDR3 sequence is CASSLNRLQGNTIYF. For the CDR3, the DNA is TGTGCCAGCAGCTTAAATCGATTACAGGGAAACACCATATATTTT.

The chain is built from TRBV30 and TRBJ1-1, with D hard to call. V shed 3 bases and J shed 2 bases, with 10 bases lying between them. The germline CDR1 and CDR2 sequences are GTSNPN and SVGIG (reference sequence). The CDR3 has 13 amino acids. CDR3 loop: CAWRTSGNTEAFF. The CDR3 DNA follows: TGTGCCTGGAGGACATCTGGCAACACTGAAGCTTTCTTT.

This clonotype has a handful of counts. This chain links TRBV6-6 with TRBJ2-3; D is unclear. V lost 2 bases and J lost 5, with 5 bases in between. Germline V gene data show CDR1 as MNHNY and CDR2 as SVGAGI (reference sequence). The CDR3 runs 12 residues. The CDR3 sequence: CASSYGVDTQYF. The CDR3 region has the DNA TGTGCCAGCAGTTACGGAGTAGATACGCAGTATTTT.